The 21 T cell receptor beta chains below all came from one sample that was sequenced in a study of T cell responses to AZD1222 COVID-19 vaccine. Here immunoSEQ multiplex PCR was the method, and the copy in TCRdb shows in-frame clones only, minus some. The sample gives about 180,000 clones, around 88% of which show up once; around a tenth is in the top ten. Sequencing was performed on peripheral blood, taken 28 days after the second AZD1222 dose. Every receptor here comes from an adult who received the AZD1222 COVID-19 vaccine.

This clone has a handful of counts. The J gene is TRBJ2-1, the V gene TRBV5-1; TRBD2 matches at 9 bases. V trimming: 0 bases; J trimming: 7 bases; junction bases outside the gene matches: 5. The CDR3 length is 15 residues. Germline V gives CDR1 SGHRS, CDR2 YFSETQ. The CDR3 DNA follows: TGCGCCAGCAGCTTGGATAGCGGGGGTTGGAATGAGCAGTTCTTC. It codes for CASSLDSGGWNEQFF. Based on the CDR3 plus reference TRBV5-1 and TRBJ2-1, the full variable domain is KAGVTQTPRYLIKTRGQQVTLSCSPISGHRSVSWYQQTPGQGLQFLFEYFSETQRNKGNFPGRFSGRQFSNSRSEMNVSTLELGDSALYLCASSLDSGGWNEQFFGPGTRLTVL.

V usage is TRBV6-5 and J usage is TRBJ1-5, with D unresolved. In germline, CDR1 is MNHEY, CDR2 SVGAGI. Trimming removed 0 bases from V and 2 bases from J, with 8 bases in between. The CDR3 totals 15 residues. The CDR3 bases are TGTGCCAGCAGTTACTCGACCGGGGGCAATCAGCCCCAGCATTTT. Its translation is CASSYSTGGNQPQHF.

The CDR3 DNA reads TGCAGCGTTGACCCTCGGGACAGGGTGAGGGATAATTCACCCCTCCACTTT. Residues: CSVDPRDRVRDNSPLHF. The rearrangement uses TRBV29-1 and TRBJ1-6, with 9 bases that match TRBD1. CDR1 and CDR2 (germline): SQVTM, ANQGSEA. CDR3 size: 17 residues. J was trimmed by 5 bases and V by 3 bases; bases with no gene match: 11.

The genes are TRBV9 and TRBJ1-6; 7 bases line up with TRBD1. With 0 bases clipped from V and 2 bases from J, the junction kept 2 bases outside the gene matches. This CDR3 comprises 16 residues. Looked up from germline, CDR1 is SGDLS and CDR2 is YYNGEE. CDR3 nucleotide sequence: TGTGCCAGCAGCGTAGGACAGGGAGCCTATAATTCACCCCTCCACTTT. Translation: CASSVGQGAYNSPLHF.

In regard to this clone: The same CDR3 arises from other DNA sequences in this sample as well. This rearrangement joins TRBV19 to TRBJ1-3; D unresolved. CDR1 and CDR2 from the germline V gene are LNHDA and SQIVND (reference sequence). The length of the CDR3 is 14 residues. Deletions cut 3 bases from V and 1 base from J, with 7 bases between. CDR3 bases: TGTGCCAGTAGTATCCTAGCTTCTGGAAACACCATATATTTT. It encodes CASSILASGNTIYF.

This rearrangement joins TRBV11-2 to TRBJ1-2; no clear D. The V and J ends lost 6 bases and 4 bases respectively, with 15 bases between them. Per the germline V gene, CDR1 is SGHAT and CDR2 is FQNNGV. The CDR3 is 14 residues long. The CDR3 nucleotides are TGTGCCAGCAGGAGTCCGGGCCAGAGCTATGGCTACACCTTC. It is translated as CASRSPGQSYGYTF.

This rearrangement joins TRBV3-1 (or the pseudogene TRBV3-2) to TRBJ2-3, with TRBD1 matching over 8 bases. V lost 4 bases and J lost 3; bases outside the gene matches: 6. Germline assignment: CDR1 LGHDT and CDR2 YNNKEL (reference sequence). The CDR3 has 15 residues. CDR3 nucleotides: TGTGCCAGCAGCCTGACAGGGGCGAAAACAGATACGCAGTATTTT. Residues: CASSLTGAKTDTQYF.

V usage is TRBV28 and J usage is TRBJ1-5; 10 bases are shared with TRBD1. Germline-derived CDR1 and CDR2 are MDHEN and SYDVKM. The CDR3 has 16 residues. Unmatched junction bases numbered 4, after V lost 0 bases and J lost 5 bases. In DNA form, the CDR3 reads TGTGCCAGCAGTTTATGGGTAGGACAGGGGGATCAGCCCCAGCATTTT. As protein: CASSLWVGQGDQPQHF.

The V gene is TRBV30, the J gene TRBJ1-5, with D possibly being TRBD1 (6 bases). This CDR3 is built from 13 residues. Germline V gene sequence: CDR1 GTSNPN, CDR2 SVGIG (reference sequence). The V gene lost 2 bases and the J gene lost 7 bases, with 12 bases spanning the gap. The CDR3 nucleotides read TGTGCCTGGAGTCCTGCCGGACAGCAGCCCCAGCATTTT. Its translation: CAWSPAGQQPQHF. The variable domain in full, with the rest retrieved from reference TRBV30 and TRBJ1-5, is SQTIHQWPATLVQPVGSPLSLECTVEGTSNPNLYWYRQAAGRGLQLLFYSVGIGQISSEVPQNLSASRPQDRQFILSSKKLLLSDSGFYLCAWSPAGQQPQHFGDGTRLSIL.

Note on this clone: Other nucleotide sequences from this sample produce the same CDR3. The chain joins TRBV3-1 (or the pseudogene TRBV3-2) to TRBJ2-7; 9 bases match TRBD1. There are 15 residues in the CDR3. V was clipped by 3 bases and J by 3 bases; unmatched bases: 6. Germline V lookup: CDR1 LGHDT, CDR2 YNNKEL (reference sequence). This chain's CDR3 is CASSQGGTGHYEQYF. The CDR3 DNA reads TGTGCCAGCAGCCAGGGCGGGACAGGGCACTACGAGCAGTACTTC.

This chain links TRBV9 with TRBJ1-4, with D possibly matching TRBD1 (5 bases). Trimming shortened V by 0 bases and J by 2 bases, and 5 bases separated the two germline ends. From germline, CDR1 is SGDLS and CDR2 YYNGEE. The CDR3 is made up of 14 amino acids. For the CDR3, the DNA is TGTGCCAGCAGCGTAGGGGGGACTAATGAAAAACTGTTTTTT. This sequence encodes CASSVGGTNEKLFF.

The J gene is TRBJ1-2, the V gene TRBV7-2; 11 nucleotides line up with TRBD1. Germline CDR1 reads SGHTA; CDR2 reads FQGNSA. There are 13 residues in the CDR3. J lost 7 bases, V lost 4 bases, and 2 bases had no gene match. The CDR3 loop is CASSSGTGGGYTF. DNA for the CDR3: TGTGCCAGCAGCTCAGGGACAGGGGGTGGCTACACCTTC.

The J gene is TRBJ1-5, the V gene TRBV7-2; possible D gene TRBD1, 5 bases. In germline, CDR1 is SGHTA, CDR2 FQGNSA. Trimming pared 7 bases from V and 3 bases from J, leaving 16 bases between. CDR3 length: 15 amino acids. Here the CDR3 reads CASNPGGEYNQPQHF. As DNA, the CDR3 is TGTGCCAGCAATCCCGGGGGGGAATACAATCAGCCCCAGCATTTT. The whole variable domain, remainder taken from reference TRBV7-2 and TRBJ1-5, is GAGVSQSPSNKVTEKGKDVELRCDPISGHTALYWYRQSLGQGLEFLIYFQGNSAPDKSGLPSDRFSAERTGGSVSTLTIQRTQQEDSAVYLCASNPGGEYNQPQHFGDGTRLSIL.

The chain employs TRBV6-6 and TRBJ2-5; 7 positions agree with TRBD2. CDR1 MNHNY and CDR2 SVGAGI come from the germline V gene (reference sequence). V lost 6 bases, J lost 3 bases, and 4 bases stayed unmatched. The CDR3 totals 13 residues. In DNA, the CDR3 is TGTGCCAGCAGGACCGGGACTAAAGAGACCCAGTACTTC. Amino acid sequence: CASRTGTKETQYF.

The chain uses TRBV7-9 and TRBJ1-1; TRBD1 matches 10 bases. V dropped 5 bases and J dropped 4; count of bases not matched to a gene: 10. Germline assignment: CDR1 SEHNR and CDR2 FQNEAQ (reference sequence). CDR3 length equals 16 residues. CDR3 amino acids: CASSIRQGANPTEAFF. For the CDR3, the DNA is TGTGCCAGCAGCATAAGACAGGGGGCGAATCCCACTGAAGCTTTCTTT.

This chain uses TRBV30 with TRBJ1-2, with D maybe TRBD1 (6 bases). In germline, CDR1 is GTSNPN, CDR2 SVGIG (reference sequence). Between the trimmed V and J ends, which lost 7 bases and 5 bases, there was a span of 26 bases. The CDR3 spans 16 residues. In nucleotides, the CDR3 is TGTGCCTTCCAAAGAGGGTTGGGGGGCGTGAATTATGGCTACACCTTC. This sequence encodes CAFQRGLGGVNYGYTF.

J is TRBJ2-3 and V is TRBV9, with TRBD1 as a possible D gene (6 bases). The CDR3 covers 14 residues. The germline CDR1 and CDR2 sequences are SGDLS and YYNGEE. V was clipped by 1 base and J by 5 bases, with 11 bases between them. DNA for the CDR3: TGTGCCAGCAGCGTAATGGGGGCCAGAGATACGCAGTATTTT. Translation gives CASSVMGARDTQYF.

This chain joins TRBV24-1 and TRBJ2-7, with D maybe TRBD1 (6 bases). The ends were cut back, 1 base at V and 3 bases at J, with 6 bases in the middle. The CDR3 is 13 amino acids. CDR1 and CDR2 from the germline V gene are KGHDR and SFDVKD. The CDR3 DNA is TGTGCCACCAGTGATTTACAGGGCTACGAGCAGTACTTC. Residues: CATSDLQGYEQYF.

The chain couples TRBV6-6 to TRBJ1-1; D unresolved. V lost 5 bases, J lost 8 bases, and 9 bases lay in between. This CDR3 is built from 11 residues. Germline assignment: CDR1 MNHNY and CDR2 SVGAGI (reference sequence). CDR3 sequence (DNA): TGTGCCAGCAGTCTGGTAACAGAAGCTTTCTTT. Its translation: CASSLVTEAFF.

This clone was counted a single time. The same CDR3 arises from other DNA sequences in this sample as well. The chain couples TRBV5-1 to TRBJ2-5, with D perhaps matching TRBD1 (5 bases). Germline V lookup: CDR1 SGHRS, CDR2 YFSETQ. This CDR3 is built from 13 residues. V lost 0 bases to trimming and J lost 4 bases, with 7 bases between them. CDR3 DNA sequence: TGCGCCAGCAGCTTGGGCCAGGGAGAGACCCAGTACTTC. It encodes CASSLGQGETQYF.

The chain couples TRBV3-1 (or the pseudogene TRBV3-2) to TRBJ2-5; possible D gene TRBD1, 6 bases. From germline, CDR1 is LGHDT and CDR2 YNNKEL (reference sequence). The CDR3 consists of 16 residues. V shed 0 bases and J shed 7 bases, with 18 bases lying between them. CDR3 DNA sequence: TGTGCCAGCAGCCAAGATGAGAGTACAGGGATCGCGACCCAGTACTTC. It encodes CASSQDESTGIATQYF.